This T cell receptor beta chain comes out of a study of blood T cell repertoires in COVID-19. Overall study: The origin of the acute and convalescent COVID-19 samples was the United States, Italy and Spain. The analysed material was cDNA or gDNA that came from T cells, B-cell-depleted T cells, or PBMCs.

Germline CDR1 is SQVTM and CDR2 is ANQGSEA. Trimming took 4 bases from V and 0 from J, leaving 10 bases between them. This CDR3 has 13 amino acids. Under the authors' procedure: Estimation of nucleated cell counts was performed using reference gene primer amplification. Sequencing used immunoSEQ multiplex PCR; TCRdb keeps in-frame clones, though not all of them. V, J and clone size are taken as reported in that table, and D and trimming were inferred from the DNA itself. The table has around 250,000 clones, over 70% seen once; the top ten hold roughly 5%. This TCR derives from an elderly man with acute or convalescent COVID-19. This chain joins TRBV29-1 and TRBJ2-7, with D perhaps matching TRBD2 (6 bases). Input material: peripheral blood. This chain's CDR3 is CSVVDYRSYEQYF. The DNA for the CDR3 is TGCAGCGTTGTGGACTACCGCTCCTACGAGCAGTACTTC.